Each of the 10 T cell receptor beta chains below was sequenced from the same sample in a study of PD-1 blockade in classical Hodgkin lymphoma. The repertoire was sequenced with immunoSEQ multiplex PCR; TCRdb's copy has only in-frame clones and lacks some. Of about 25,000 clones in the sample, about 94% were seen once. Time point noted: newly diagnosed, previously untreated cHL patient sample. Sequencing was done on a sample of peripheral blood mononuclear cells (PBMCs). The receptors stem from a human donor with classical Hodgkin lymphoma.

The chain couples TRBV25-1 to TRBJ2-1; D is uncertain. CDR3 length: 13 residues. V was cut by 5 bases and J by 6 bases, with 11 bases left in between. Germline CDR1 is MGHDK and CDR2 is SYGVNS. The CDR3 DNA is TGTGCCAGCAGTCCAGCCCCTGGCAATGAGCAGTTCTTC. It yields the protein CASSPAPGNEQFF.

CDR3 sequence reads: CASSFLARLNTEAFF. The CDR3 DNA reads as TGTGCCAGCAGTTTCTTGGCCAGGCTGAACACTGAAGCTTTCTTT. V is TRBV28 and J is TRBJ1-1; no clear D gene. This CDR3 region has 15 residues. V lost 3 bases and J lost 0, with 11 bases in between. Germline-derived CDR1 and CDR2 are MDHEN and SYDVKM.

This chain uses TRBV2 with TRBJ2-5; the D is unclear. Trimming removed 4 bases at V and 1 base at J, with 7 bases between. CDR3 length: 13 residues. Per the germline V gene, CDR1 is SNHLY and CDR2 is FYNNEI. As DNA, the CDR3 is TGTGCCAGCAGTGTTCGACGCCAAGAGACCCAGTACTTC. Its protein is CASSVRRQETQYF.

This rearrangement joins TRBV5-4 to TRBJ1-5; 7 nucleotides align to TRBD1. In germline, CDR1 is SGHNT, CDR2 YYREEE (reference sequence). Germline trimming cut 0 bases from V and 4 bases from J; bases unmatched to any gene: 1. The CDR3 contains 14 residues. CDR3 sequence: CASSLDRGNQPQHF. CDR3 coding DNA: TGTGCCAGCAGCTTGGACAGGGGAAATCAGCCCCAGCATTTT.

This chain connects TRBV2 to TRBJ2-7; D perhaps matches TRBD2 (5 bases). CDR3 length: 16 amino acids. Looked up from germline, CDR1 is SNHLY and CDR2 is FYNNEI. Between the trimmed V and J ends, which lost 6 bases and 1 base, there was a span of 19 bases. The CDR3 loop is CASSAQMRALSYEQYF. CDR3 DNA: TGTGCCAGCAGCGCCCAGATGAGGGCCCTGTCCTACGAGCAGTACTTC.

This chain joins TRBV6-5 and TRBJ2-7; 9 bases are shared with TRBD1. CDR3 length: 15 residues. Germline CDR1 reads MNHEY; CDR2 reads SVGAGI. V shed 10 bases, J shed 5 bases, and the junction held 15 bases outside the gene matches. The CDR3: CATSLVGQGFHEQYF. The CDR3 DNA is TGTGCCACCTCTCTAGTAGGACAGGGGTTCCACGAGCAGTACTTC.

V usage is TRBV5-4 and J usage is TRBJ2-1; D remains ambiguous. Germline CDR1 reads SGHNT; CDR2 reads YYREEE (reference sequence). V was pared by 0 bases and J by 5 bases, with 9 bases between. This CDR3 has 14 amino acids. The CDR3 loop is CASSLAASHNEQFF. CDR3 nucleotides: TGTGCCAGCAGCTTGGCCGCCAGCCACAATGAGCAGTTCTTC.

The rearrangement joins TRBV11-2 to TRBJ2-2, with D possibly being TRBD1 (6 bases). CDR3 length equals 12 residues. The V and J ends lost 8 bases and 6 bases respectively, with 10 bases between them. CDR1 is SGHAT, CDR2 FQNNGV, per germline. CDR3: CASGDRPGELFF. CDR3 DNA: TGTGCCAGCGGAGACAGGCCCGGGGAGCTGTTTTTT. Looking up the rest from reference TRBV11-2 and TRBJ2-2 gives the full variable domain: EAGVAQSPRYKIIEKRQSVAFWCNPISGHATLYWYQQILGQGPKLLIQFQNNGVVDDSQLPKDRFSAERLKGVDSTLKIQPAKLEDSAVYLCASGDRPGELFFGEGSRLTVL.

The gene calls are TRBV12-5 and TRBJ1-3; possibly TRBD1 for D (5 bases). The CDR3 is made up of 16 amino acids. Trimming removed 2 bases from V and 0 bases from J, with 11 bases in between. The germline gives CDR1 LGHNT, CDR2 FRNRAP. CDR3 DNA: TGTGCTAGTGGTTTGTTTTCAGGGTTCTCTGGAAACACCATATATTTT. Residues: CASGLFSGFSGNTIYF.

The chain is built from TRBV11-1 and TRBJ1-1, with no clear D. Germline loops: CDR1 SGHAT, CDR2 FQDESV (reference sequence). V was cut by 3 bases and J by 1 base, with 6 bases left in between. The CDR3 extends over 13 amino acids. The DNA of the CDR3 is TGTGCCAGCAGCTTCCTGAAGAACACTGAAGCTTTCTTT. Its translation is CASSFLKNTEAFF. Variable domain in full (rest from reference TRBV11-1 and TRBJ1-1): EAEVAQSPRYKITEKSQAVAFWCDPISGHATLYWYRQILGQGPELLVQFQDESVVDDSQLPKDRFSAERLKGVDSTLKIQPAELGDSAMYLCASSFLKNTEAFFGQGTRLTVV.